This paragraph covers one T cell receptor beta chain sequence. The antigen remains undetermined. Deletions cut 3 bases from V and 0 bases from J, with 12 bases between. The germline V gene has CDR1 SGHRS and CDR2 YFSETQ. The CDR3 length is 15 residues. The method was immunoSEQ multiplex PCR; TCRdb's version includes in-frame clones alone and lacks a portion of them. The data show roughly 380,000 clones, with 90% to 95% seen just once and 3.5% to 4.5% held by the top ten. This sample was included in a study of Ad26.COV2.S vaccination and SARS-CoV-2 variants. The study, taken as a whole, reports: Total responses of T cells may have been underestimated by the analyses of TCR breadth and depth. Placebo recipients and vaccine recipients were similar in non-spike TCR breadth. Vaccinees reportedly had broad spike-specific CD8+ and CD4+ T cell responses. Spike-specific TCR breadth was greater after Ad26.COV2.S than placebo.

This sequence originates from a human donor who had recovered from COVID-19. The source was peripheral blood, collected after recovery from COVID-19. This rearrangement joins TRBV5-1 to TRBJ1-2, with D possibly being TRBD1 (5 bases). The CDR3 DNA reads TGCGCCAGCAGCTCACTGGGGGAAACTAACTATGGCTACACCTTC. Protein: CASSSLGETNYGYTF.